This T cell receptor beta chain was captured in a study of cytomegalovirus exposure and HLA in healthy donors. Study overall: In an earlier analysis, around 100 million unique TCR beta sequences were found from approximately 190 million T cells.

The V and J ends lost 2 bases and 4 bases respectively, with 8 bases between them. This CDR3 contains 13 residues. Germline-derived CDR1 and CDR2 are MNHNS and SASEGT. This clone was detected only once. What it recognizes is unknown. Study-wide results and limits: CMV antigen specificity of three CMV-associated chains was confirmed in vitro. Cytomegalovirus-associated status was assigned to about 160 TCR beta chains.

It was with 60 Vbeta and 13 Jbeta primers that the PCR ran. Sequenced by immunoSEQ multiplex PCR; TCRdb stores in-frame clones only, minus some. Of about 140,000 clones in the sample, roughly 76% were seen once. This sequence originates from a man between 18 and 29 years old in good health and CMV-seronegative. The chain uses TRBV6-1 and TRBJ2-5; D is ambiguous. The sample consisted of PBMCs. CDR3 nucleotides: TGTGCCAGCAGTGAATTAGAGCCAGAGACCCAGTACTTC. As protein: CASSELEPETQYF.